These T cell receptor beta chains were read from a single sample in a study of early T cells in non-severe SARS-CoV-2 infection. TCRdb analysed the 5' RACE reads with MiXCR anew, one entry per CDR3 protein. The sample records 15,000 to 20,000 distinct CDR3 sequences, 5.9% being singletons. Sequenced material: whole blood. Source of these receptors: an adult who was a healthcare worker with PCR-confirmed SARS-CoV-2 infection or an uninfected control (not recorded which). Each CDR3 is given with its conserved first and last residue. The order of the fields is V gene, D gene, clone size, J gene, CDR3 DNA, CDR3 protein. A D gene is named only where the DNA matches it firmly. For some rows the clone size is stated as once, few or many, or as a class when expanded; others skip it.

>TRBV19|TRBD2|many|TRBJ2-5
TGTGCCAGTAGTATAGACGCGGGAGGAGACCAAGAGACCCAGTACTTC
CASSIDAGGDQETQYF
>TRBV20-1|NA|many|TRBJ1-6
TGCAGTGCTAGAGATCGCGGGGATTCACCCCTCCACTTT
CSARDRGDSPLHF
>TRBV20-1|NA|many|TRBJ2-7
TGCAGTGCCCAAACGACAACAAACTACGAGCAGTACTTC
CSAQTTTNYEQYF
>TRBV19|NA|medium-sized|TRBJ2-3
TGTGCCAGTAGTAGGGACCCCGGCACAGATACGCAGTATTTT
CASSRDPGTDTQYF
>TRBV6-2/TRBV6-3|NA|medium-sized|TRBJ2-3
TGTGCCAGCAGTTATTCTATCCCAGATACGCAGTATTTT
CASSYSIPDTQYF
>TRBV28|NA|many|TRBJ1-1
TGTGCCAGCAGTTTATTCGGGGGGGCTAACACTGAAGCTTTCTTT
CASSLFGGANTEAFF
>TRBV20-1|TRBD2|medium-sized|TRBJ2-7
TGCAGTGCTAGTAGCGGGCTGTCGGACGAGCAGTACTTC
CSASSGLSDEQYF
>TRBV7-6|NA|many|TRBJ2-7
TGTGCCAGCACCACTGGAGGACTGACCTACGAGCAGTACTTC
CASTTGGLTYEQYF
>TRBV7-6|TRBD2|few|TRBJ2-1
TGTGCCAGCAGCGGGACTAGCGCAGGCTATGAGCAGTTCTTC
CASSGTSAGYEQFF
>TRBV7-8|NA|many|TRBJ1-2
TGTGCCAGCAGCTTAGCCCCGACAGTGGGCTACACCTTC
CASSLAPTVGYTF
>TRBV24-1|NA|NA|TRBJ2-3
TGTGCCACCAGTGGCTCCGGAGGTTCTAATACGCAGTATTTT
CATSGSGGSNTQYF
>TRBV19|NA|many|TRBJ2-5
TGTGCCAGTAGTATAGTCTATCGTGGGCGGGCCAACAAGTTAGAGACCCAGTACTTC
CASSIVYRGRANKLETQYF
>TRBV11-2|NA|NA|TRBJ2-7
TGTGCCAGCAGCTTAAGTTTCCTTTCCTACGAGCAGTACTTC
CASSLSFLSYEQYF
>TRBV18|NA|many|TRBJ1-5
TGTGCCAGCTCACCTCAAGGGGGGGGACAGCCCCAGCATTTT
CASSPQGGGQPQHF